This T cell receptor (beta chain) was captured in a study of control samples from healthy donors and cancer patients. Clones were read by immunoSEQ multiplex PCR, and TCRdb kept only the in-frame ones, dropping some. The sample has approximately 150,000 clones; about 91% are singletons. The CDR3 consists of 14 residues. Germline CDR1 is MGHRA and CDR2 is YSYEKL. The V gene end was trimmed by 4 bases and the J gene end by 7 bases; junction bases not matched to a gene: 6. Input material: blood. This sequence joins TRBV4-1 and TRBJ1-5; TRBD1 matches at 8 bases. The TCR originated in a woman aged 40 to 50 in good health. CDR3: CASSPGQGGQPQHF. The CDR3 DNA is TGCGCCAGCAGCCCAGGACAGGGAGGACAGCCCCAGCATTTT.